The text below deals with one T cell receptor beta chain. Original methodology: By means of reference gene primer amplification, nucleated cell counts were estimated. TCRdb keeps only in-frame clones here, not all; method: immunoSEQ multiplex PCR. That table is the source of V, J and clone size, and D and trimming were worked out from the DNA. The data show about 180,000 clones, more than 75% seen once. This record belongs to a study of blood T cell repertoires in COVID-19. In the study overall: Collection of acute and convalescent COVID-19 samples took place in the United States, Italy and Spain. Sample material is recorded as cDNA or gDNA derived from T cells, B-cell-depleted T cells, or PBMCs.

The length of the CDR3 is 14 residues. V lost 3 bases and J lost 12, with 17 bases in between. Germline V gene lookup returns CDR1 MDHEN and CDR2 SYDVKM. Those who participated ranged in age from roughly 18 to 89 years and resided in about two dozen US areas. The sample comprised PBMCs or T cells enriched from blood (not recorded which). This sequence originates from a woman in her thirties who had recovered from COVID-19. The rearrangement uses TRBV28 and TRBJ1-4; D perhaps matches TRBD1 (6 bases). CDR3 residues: CASSFWKFEGELFF. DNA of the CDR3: TGTGCCAGCAGTTTTTGGAAATTTGAGGGGGAACTGTTTTTT.